This TCR beta chain was sequenced for a study of blood T cell repertoires in COVID-19. Trimming cost V 1 base and J 8 bases, with 14 bases left between them. The CDR3 extends over 14 amino acids. Germline V gene lookup returns CDR1 GTSNPN and CDR2 SVGIG (reference sequence). Using immunoSEQ multiplex PCR, the repertoire was profiled, and TCRdb retains in-frame clones only, with some absent. The sample consists of some 170,000 clones, approximately 80% of them appearing once. This sequence originates from a man in his fifties or sixties who had recovered from COVID-19. What was sequenced was PBMCs or T cells enriched from blood (not recorded which). The rearrangement uses TRBV30 and TRBJ1-4; tentative D call: TRBD1 (5 bases). The CDR3 here is CAWSDSSGGEKLFF. The CDR3 DNA sequence: TGTGCCTGGAGTGATTCTTCCGGGGGGGAAAAACTGTTTTTT.